This T cell receptor (beta chain) stems from a study of T cell repertoires in cytomegalovirus infection. Across the whole study: CMV infection together with matching HLA type was indicated by public TCR beta signatures. Findings and caveats of the study: Across the ex vivo response, the dominant clonotypes were HLA-C-restricted CMV-specific TCR beta clonotypes. Based on cumulative public TCR beta family frequency, carriers of CMV plus the relevant HLA were identified.

TCRdb re-called the reads with MiXCR, one entry per CDR3 protein. The sample carries 150,000 to 200,000 distinct CDR3 sequences, 28% recorded once. As to this clonotype: Its antigen is not identified.

This CDR3 spans 14 amino acids. V was shortened by 7 bases and J by 2 bases, with 13 bases between the two germline ends. The rearrangement links TRBV12-3 or TRBV12-4 to TRBJ2-3; D call uncertain. The clonotype originates from a human donor in good health (CMV status not recorded). Some clones in this sample may be carry-over from other donors' samples. The sample consisted of PBMCs. Here the CDR3 DNA reads TGTGCCAGCACCGCAGACTTCGACACAGATACGCAGTATTTT. This translates into CASTADFDTDTQYF.